The present entry profiles one T cell receptor (beta chain) with its context. This sample was included in a study of T cell responses to AZD1222 COVID-19 vaccine. The method was immunoSEQ multiplex PCR; TCRdb's version includes in-frame clones alone and lacks a portion of them. The table shows 110,000 to 150,000 clones, with 92% occurring only once. Losses at the gene ends were 0 bases for V and 5 bases for J; bases not matched to a gene: 10. The length of the CDR3 is 17 residues. Germline values: CDR1 SGHRS, CDR2 YFSETQ. The starting material was peripheral blood, obtained 28 days after the second AZD1222 dose. The origin of this receptor is an adult who received the AZD1222 COVID-19 vaccine. This chain joins TRBV5-1 and TRBJ1-5, with 8 bases matching TRBD1. CDR3 DNA: TGCGCCAGCAGCTTGGCCCCTGATGGACAGGGCTATCAGCCCCAGCATTTT. It yields the protein CASSLAPDGQGYQPQHF.